This record looks at one T cell receptor beta chain sequence and its context. Its antigen remains unidentified. The CDR3 sequence is 11 residues long. The germline CDR1 and CDR2 sequences are ENHRY and SYGVKD. V lost 3 bases to trimming and J lost 13 bases, with 10 bases between them. Sorting based on CD45RO/CCR7/CD25/CD127/CD95/CD27 separated CD4+ naive, central memory, regulatory and stem cell-like memory cells. This sample stems from a study of beta chain features in type 1 diabetes. Across the study: Across the samples, over 85 million sorted cells were examined in total. The study's findings and limits: When cDNA is sequenced, cells with high TCR expression could be over-represented. All four CD4+ subsets of Type 1 diabetes patients contained TCRB CDR3s that were moderately but significantly shorter.

The study reverse transcribed the entire isolated RNA, so it sequenced expressed TCRB transcripts. For naive, central memory and regulatory T cell samples, reads averaged around 3.8 million. The data were produced by immunoSEQ multiplex PCR, yet TCRdb's version contains in-frame clones alone and is incomplete. In the table there are about 400,000 clones, 10% to 15% of which are singletons. The material sequenced was naive CD4+ T cells from blood. This chain joins TRBV10-3 and TRBJ2-1; D is unresolved. The clonotype was recovered from a woman under 30 with type 1 diabetes. CDR3 region: CAISDLGKQFF. CDR3 DNA: TGTGCCATCAGTGACCTTGGCAAACAGTTCTTC.